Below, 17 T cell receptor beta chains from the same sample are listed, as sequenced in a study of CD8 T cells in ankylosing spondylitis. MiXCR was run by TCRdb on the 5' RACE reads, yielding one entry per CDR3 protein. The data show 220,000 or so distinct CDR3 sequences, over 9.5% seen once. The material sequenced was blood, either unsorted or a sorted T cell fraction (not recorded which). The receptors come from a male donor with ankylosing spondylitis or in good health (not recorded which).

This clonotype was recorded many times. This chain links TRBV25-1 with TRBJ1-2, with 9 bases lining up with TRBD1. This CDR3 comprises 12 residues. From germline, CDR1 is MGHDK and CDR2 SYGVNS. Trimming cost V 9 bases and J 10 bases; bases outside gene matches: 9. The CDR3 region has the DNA TGTGCCAGTAGCCGGGGACAGGGAGTCTACACCTTC. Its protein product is CASSRGQGVYTF.

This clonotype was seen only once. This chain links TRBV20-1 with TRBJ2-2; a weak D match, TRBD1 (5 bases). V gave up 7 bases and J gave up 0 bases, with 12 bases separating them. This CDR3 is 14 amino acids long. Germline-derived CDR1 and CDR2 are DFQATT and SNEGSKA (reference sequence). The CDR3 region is CSVSQGPNTGELFF. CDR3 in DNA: TGCAGTGTCAGCCAGGGCCCGAACACCGGGGAGCTGTTTTTT.

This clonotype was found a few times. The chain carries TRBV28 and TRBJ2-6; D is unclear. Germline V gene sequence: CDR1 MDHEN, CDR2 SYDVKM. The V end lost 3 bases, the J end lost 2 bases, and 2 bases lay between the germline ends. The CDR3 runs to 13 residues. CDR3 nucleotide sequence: TGTGCCAGCAGTTTTCCTGGGGCCAACGTCCTGACTTTC. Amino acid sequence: CASSFPGANVLTF. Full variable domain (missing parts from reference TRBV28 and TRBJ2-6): DVKVTQSSRYLVKRTGEKVFLECVQDMDHENMFWYRQDPGLGLRLIYFSYDVKMKEKGDIPEGYSVSREKKERFSLILESASTNQTSMYLCASSFPGANVLTFGAGSRLTVL.

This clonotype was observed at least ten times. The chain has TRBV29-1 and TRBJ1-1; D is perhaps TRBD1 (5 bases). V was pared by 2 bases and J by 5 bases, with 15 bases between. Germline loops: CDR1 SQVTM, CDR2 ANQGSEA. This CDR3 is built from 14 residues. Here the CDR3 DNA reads TGCAGCGTTGAATGGGACCAGGGTGAAACTGAAGCTTTCTTT. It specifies CSVEWDQGETEAFF.

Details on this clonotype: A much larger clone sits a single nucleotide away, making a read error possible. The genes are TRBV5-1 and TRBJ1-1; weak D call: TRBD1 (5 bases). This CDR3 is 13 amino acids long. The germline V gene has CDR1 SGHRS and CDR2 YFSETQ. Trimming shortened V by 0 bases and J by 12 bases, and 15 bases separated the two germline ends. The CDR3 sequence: CASSLESMGPTFF. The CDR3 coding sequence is TGCGCCAGCAGCTTGGAGTCTATGGGGCCGACTTTCTTT.

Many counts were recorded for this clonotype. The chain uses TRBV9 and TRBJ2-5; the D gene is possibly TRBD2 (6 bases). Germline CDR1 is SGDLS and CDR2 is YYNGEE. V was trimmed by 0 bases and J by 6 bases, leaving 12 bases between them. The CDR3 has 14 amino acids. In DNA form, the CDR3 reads TGTGCCAGCAGCGTAGGCGGGATCGGGAAGACCCAGTACTTC. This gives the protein CASSVGGIGKTQYF.

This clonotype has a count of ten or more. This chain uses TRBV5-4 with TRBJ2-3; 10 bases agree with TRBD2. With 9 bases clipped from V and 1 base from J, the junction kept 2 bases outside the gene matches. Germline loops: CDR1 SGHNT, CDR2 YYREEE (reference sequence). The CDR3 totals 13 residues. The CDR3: CAITSGGTDTQYF. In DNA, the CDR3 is TGTGCCATTACTAGCGGGGGCACAGATACGCAGTATTTT.

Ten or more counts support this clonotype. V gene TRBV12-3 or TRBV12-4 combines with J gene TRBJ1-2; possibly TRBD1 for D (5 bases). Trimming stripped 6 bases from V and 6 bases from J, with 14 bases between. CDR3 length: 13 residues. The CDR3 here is CASSPFRDDGYTF. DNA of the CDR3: TGTGCCAGCAGCCCTTTCAGGGATGATGGCTACACCTTC.

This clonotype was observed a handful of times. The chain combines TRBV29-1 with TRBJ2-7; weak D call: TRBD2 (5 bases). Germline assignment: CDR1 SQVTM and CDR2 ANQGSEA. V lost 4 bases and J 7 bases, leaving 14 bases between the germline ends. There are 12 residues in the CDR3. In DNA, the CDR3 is TGCAGCGTTGCAAGGACTCCGGGGGAGCAGTACTTC. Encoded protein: CSVARTPGEQYF.

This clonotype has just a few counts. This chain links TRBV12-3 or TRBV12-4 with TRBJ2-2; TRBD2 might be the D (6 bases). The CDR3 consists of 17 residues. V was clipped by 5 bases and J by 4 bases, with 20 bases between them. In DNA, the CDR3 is TGTGCCAGCAGTCGCGACCCCGCGGGGCTGGGCACCGGGGAGCTGTTTTTT. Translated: CASSRDPAGLGTGELFF.

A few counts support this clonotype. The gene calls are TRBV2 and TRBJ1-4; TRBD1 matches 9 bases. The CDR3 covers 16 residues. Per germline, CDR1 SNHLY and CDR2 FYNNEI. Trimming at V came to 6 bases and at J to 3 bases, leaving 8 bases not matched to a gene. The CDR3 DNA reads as TGTGCCAGCAGGAAGGGGACAGGGCTGGCTAATGAAAAACTGTTTTTT. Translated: CASRKGTGLANEKLFF.

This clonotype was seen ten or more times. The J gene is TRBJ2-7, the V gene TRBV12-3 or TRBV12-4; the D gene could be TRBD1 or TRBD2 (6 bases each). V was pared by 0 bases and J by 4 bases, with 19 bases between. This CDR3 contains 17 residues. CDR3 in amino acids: CASSLAPGGGSFYEQYF. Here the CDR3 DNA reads TGTGCCAGCAGTTTAGCGCCCGGAGGGGGATCCTTTTACGAGCAGTACTTC.

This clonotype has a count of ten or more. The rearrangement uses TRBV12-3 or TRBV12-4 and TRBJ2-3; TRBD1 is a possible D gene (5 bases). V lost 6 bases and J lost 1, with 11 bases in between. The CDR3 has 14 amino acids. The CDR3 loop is CASSAEGGTDTQYF. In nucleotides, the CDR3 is TGTGCCAGCAGCGCTGAAGGGGGCACAGATACGCAGTATTTT.

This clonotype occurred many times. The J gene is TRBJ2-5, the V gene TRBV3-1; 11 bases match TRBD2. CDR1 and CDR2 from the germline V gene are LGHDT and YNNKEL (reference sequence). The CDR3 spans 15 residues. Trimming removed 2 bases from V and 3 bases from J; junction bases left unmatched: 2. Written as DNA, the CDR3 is TGTGCCAGCAGCCAATCGGGACTAGCGGAAGAGACCCAGTACTTC. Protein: CASSQSGLAEETQYF.

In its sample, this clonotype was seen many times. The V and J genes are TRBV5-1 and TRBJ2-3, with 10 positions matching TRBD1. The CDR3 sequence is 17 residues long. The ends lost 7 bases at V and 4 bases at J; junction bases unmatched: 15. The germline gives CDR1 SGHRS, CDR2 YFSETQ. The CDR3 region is CASEIEAAGTGADTQYF. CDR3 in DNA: TGCGCCAGCGAAATCGAAGCGGCCGGGACAGGGGCAGATACGCAGTATTTT.

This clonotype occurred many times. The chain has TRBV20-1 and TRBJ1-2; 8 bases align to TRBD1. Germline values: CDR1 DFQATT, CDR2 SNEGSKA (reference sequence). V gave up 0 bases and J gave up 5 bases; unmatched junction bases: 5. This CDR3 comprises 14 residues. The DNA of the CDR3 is TGCAGTGCTAGAGAGGCAGGGGGCGAATATGGCTACACCTTC. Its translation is CSAREAGGEYGYTF.

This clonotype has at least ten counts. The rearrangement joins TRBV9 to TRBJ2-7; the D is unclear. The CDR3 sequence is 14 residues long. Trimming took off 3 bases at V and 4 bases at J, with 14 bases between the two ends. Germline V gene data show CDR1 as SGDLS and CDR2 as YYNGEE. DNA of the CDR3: TGTGCCAGCAGCGGTACCGGCGTCGGATACGAGCAGTACTTC. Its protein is CASSGTGVGYEQYF.